What follows are 15 T cell receptor beta chains derived from one specimen sequenced in a study of T cell repertoires in cytomegalovirus infection. These receptors lack a known antigen. TCRdb reanalysed the reads using MiXCR and keeps one entry per CDR3 protein. The sample yields about 130,000 distinct CDR3 sequences, about 24% seen once. The source material was PBMCs, sequenced either directly or after in vitro stimulation (not recorded which). Every receptor here comes from a human donor in good health (CMV status not recorded). Some clones in this sample may be carry-over from other donors' samples.

The genes are TRBV4-1 and TRBJ2-3, with 9 positions matching TRBD2. The CDR3 extends over 17 amino acids. Germline V gene data show CDR1 as MGHRA and CDR2 as YSYEKL. V dropped 3 bases and J dropped 2; count of bases not matched to a gene: 9. CDR3 protein: CASSHRETSGHTDTQYF. The CDR3 DNA sequence: TGCGCCAGCAGCCATAGGGAGACTAGCGGACACACAGATACGCAGTATTTT.

The V and J genes are TRBV7-8 and TRBJ2-3, with D tentatively TRBD1 or TRBD2 (5 bases each). The CDR3 length is 14 residues. CDR1 and CDR2 from the germline V gene are SGHVS and FQNEAQ. Between the trimmed V and J ends, which lost 5 bases and 3 bases, there was a span of 12 bases. This CDR3 reads CASSRWGNTDTQYF. CDR3 sequence (DNA): TGTGCCAGCAGCCGGTGGGGGAATACAGATACGCAGTATTTT.

The chain employs TRBV5-1 and TRBJ1-6, with D tentatively TRBD1 (5 bases). The germline V gene has CDR1 SGHRS and CDR2 YFSETQ. V was shortened by 4 bases and J by 6 bases, with 20 bases between the two germline ends. This CDR3 has 17 amino acids. The CDR3 bases are TGCGCCAGCAGCGGGACCTCAGGCAGATGGAGTAATTCACCCCTCCACTTT. Protein: CASSGTSGRWSNSPLHF.

The chain recombines TRBV27 with TRBJ2-5, with D unresolved. CDR1 and CDR2 from the germline V gene are MNHEY and SMNVEV (reference sequence). Trimming pared 3 bases from V and 0 bases from J, leaving 11 bases between. The length of the CDR3 is 15 residues. The CDR3 sequence: CASSLLEGYQETQYF. Here the CDR3 DNA reads TGTGCCAGCAGTTTGTTAGAAGGCTACCAAGAGACCCAGTACTTC.

This clonotype was counted ten times or more. The chain is built from TRBV7-2 and TRBJ2-3, with a possible D match to TRBD1 (5 bases). The length of the CDR3 is 14 residues. Between the trimmed V and J ends, which lost 4 bases and 4 bases, there was a span of 12 bases. From germline, CDR1 is SGHTA and CDR2 FQGNSA. CDR3 in amino acids: CASSSRLGADTQYF. Written as DNA, the CDR3 is TGTGCCAGCAGCTCCCGATTAGGGGCAGATACGCAGTATTTT.

This chain links TRBV4-3 with TRBJ1-1, with D tentatively TRBD1 (5 bases). This CDR3 is built from 15 residues. Trimming cost V 1 base and J 4 bases, with 13 bases left between them. The germline V gene encodes CDR1 LGHNA and CDR2 YSLEER. CDR3 protein: CASSQGLQVVTEAFF. As DNA, the CDR3 is TGCGCCAGCAGCCAAGGTTTACAGGTGGTCACTGAAGCTTTCTTT.

V gene TRBV19 combines with J gene TRBJ2-3, with D maybe TRBD2 (5 bases). CDR1 is LNHDA and CDR2 is SQIVND in the germline V gene (reference sequence). The CDR3 is made up of 13 amino acids. Trimming cost V 9 bases and J 2 bases, with 12 bases left between them. CDR3 protein: CASRGPSTDTQYF. CDR3 coding DNA: TGTGCCAGCCGCGGGCCTTCCACAGATACGCAGTATTTT. Full variable domain (missing parts from reference TRBV19 and TRBJ2-3): DGGITQSPKYLFRKEGQNVTLSCEQNLNHDAMYWYRQDPGQGLRLIYYSQIVNDFQKGDIAEGYSVSREKKESFPLTVTSAQKNPTAFYLCASRGPSTDTQYFGPGTRLTVL.

A few counts support this clonotype. The genes are TRBV7-4 and TRBJ1-2; TRBD1 is a possible D gene (6 bases). V was shortened by 1 base and J by 4 bases, with 13 bases between the two germline ends. Germline CDR1 reads SGHVT; CDR2 reads SQSDAQ. The CDR3 contains 15 residues. This chain's CDR3 is CASSLEGERSYGYTF. CDR3 coding DNA: TGTGCCAGCAGCTTAGAGGGGGAGAGAAGCTATGGCTACACCTTC.

This clonotype was seen ten or more times. The rearrangement links TRBV7-2 to TRBJ2-1; maybe TRBD2 (5 bases). The CDR3 totals 15 residues. Germline CDR1 is SGHTA and CDR2 is FQGNSA. V lost 4 bases and J lost 10, with 20 bases in between. The CDR3 bases are TGTGCCAGCAGCTCCACTAGGTCTTATTCTTTAGAGCAGTTCTTC. Translated, it gives CASSSTRSYSLEQFF.

In the case of this clonotype: This could be a read error, since a much larger clone is one nucleotide away. The V gene is TRBV7-2, the J gene TRBJ2-1; D could derive from TRBD1 or TRBD2 (5 bases each). Trimming pared 6 bases from V and 5 bases from J, leaving 17 bases between. CDR1 and CDR2 (germline): SGHTA, FQGNSA. This CDR3 is 15 amino acids long. CDR3 region: CASRLDRMGHNEQFF. In nucleotides, the CDR3 is TGTGCCAGCAGACTAGACAGAATGGGTCACAATGAGCAGTTCTTC.

The chain carries TRBV27 and TRBJ1-2; a possible D gene is TRBD1 (6 bases). The length of the CDR3 is 14 residues. CDR1 and CDR2 from the germline V gene are MNHEY and SMNVEV (reference sequence). The ends were cut back, 4 bases at V and 4 bases at J, with 13 bases in the middle. CDR3 DNA sequence: TGTGCCAGCAGTTCAGGGGTCCCACCCTATGGCTACACCTTC. Its translation: CASSSGVPPYGYTF.

The rearrangement uses TRBV4-1 and TRBJ1-1; D is perhaps TRBD1 (6 bases). V lost 4 bases and J lost 0, with 12 bases in between. Germline V gives CDR1 MGHRA, CDR2 YSYEKL. CDR3 size: 15 residues. Here the CDR3 reads CASSPSGGLNTEAFF. CDR3 DNA: TGCGCCAGCAGCCCTAGTGGGGGGCTGAACACTGAAGCTTTCTTT.

This chain joins TRBV19 and TRBJ1-2; the D gene is possibly TRBD1 (6 bases). Trimming left V 3 bases short and J 0 bases short, with 11 bases between. CDR3 length: 15 amino acids. The germline V gene has CDR1 LNHDA and CDR2 SQIVND (reference sequence). CDR3 DNA: TGTGCCAGTAGTATCCAACGGACAGCTAACTATGGCTACACCTTC. This sequence encodes CASSIQRTANYGYTF.

The chain employs TRBV7-9 and TRBJ2-7, with D possibly matching TRBD1 (6 bases). V gave up 4 bases and J gave up 6 bases, with 13 bases separating them. CDR3 size: 13 residues. Per germline, CDR1 SEHNR and CDR2 FQNEAQ (reference sequence). The CDR3: CASSSPGDGEQYV. CDR3 coding DNA: TGTGCCAGCAGCTCTCCAGGGGATGGCGAGCAGTACGTC.

This clonotype has a count of ten or more. V and J are TRBV6-2 or TRBV6-3 and TRBJ1-5; D gene unclear. The germline gives CDR1 MNHEY, CDR2 SVGEGT. The CDR3 length is 14 residues. Trimming shortened V by 0 bases and J by 7 bases, and 10 bases separated the two germline ends. CDR3 nucleotide sequence: TGTGCCAGCAGTTACTCGGGCTCCGGGCAGCCCCAGCATTTT. It translates to CASSYSGSGQPQHF.